This entry is about one TCR beta chain. These data belong to a study of blood T cell repertoires in COVID-19. The wider study: Acute and convalescent COVID-19 samples came from the United States, Italy and Spain. Nucleic acid was either cDNA or gDNA, and it came from T cells, B-cell-depleted T cells, or PBMCs.

CDR3 length: 16 amino acids. Germline values: CDR1 LNHNV, CDR2 YYDKDF (reference sequence). The trim removed 0 bases at V and 3 bases at J, leaving 3 bases unmatched. The table came from immunoSEQ multiplex PCR; TCRdb's copy has only in-frame clones and leaves some out. The sample contains about 220,000 clones, 80% to 85% of which appear only once. The rearrangement joins TRBV15 to TRBJ1-4; 8 bases agree with TRBD1. This receptor was obtained from a woman aged 60 to 75 with acute or convalescent COVID-19. The specimen sequenced was peripheral blood. The CDR3 DNA sequence: TGTGCCACCAGCAGAGACGGACAGGGTTCTAATGAAAAACTGTTTTTT. Translated: CATSRDGQGSNEKLFF.